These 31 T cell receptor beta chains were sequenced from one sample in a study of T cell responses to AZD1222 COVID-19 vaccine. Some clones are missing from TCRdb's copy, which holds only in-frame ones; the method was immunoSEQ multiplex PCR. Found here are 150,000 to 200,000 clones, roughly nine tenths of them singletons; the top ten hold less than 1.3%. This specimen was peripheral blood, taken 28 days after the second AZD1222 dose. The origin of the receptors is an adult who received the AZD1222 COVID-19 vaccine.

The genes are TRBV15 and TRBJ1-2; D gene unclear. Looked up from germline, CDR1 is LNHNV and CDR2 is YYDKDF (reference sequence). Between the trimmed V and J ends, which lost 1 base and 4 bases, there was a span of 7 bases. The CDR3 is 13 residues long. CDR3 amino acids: CATSRGFGYGYTF. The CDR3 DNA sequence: TGTGCCACCAGCAGAGGTTTCGGCTATGGCTACACCTTC. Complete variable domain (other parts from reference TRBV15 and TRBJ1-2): DAMVIQNPRYQVTQFGKPVTLSCSQTLNHNVMYWYQQKSSQAPKLLFHYYDKDFNNEADTPDNFQSRRPNTSFCFLDIRSPGLGDTAMYLCATSRGFGYGYTFGSGTRLTVV.

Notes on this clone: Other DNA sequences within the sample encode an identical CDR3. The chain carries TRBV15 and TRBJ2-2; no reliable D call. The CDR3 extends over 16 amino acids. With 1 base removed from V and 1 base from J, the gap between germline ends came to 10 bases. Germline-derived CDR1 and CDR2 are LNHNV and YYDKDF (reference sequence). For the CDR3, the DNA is TGTGCCACCAGCAGAGGTGGTGCGAGGAACACCGGGGAGCTGTTTTTT. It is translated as CATSRGGARNTGELFF.

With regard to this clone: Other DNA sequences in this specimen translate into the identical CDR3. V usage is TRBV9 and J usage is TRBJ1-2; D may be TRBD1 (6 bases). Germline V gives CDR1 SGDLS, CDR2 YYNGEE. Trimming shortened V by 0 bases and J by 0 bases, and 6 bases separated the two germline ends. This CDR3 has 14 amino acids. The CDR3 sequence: CASSVGTANYGYTF. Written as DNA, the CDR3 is TGTGCCAGCAGCGTAGGGACAGCTAACTATGGCTACACCTTC.

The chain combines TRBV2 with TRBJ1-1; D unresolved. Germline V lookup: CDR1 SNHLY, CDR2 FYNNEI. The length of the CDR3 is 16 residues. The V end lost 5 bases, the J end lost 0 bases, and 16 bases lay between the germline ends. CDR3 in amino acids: CASSYTSGSMNTEAFF. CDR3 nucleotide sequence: TGTGCCAGCAGTTACACGAGTGGGTCCATGAACACTGAAGCTTTCTTT.

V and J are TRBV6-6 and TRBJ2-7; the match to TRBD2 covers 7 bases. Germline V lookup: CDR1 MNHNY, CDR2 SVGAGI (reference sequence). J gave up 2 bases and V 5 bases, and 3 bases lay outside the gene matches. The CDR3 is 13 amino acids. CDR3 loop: CASSAGEAYEQYF. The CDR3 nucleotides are TGTGCCAGCAGTGCGGGGGAGGCCTACGAGCAGTACTTC.

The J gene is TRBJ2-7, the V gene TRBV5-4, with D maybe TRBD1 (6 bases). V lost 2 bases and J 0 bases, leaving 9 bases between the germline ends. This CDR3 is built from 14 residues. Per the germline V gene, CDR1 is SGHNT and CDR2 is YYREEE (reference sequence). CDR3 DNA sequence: TGTGCCAGCAGCTTAACAGGGACCTCCTACGAGCAGTACTTC. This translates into CASSLTGTSYEQYF.

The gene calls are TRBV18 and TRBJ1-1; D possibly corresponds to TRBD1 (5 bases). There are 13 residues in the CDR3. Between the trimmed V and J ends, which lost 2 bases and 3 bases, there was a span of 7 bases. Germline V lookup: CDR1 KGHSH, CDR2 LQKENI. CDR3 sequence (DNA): TGTGCCAGCTCACCAGGGGCTGACACTGAAGCTTTCTTT. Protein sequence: CASSPGADTEAFF.

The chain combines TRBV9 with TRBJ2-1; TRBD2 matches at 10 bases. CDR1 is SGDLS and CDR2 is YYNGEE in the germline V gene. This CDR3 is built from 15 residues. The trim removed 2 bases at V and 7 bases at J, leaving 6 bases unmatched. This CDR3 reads CASSVAGTSVNEQFF. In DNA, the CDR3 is TGTGCCAGCAGCGTCGCTGGGACTAGCGTGAATGAGCAGTTCTTC. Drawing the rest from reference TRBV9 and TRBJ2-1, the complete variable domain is DSGVTQTPKHLITATGQRVTLRCSPRSGDLSVYWYQQSLDQGLQFLIQYYNGEERAKGNILERFSAQQFPDLHSELNLSSLELGDSALYFCASSVAGTSVNEQFFGPGTRLTVL.

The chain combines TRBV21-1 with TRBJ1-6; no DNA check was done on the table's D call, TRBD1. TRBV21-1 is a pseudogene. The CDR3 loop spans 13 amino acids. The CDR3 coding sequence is TGTGCCAGCACCTGGACAGGATCATCACCCCTCCACTTT. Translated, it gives CASTWTGSSPLHF.

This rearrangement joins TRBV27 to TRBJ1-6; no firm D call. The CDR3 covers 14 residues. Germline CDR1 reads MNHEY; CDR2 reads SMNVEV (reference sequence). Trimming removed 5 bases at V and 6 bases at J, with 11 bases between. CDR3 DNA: TGTGCCAGCAGTGGTAGTTGGGGTAATTCACCCCTCCACTTT. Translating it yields CASSGSWGNSPLHF.

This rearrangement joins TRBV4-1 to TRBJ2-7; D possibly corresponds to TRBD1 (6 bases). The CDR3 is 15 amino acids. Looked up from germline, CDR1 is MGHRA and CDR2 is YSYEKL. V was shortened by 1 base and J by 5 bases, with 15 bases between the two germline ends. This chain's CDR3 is CASSQGQGRFNEQYF. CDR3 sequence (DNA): TGCGCCAGCAGCCAAGGGCAGGGGAGATTCAACGAGCAGTACTTC.

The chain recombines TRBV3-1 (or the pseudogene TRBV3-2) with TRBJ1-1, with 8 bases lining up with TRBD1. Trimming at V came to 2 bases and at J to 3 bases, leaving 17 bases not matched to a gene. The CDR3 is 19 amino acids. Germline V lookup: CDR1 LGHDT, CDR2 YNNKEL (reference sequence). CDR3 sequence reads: CASSQPGSGTGMLYTEAFF. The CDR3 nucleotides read TGTGCCAGCAGCCAACCGGGATCGGGGACAGGCATGCTATACACTGAAGCTTTCTTT.

The CDR3 sequence: CASSIPGQVYNEQFF. The CDR3 coding sequence is TGTGCCAGTAGTATCCCGGGACAGGTCTACAATGAGCAGTTCTTC. This chain uses TRBV19 with TRBJ2-1; the match to TRBD1 covers 8 bases. This CDR3 comprises 15 residues. Per germline, CDR1 LNHDA and CDR2 SQIVND (reference sequence). V was clipped by 3 bases and J by 3 bases; unmatched bases: 4. The complete variable domain, with remaining parts taken from reference TRBV19 and TRBJ2-1, reads DGGITQSPKYLFRKEGQNVTLSCEQNLNHDAMYWYRQDPGQGLRLIYYSQIVNDFQKGDIAEGYSVSREKKESFPLTVTSAQKNPTAFYLCASSIPGQVYNEQFFGPGTRLTVL.

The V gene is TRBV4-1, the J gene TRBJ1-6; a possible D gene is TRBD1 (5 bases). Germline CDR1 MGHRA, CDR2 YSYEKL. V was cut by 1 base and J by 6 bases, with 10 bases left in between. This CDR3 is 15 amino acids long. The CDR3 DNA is TGCGCCAGCAGCCAAGTAGGAGGGGTTAATTCACCCCTCCACTTT. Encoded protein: CASSQVGGVNSPLHF.

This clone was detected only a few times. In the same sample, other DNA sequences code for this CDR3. The CDR3 spells CASSLGQGDDTQYF. CDR3 DNA sequence: TGCGCCAGCAGCTTGGGACAGGGTGACGATACGCAGTATTTT. The chain combines TRBV5-1 with TRBJ2-3; 7 positions agree with TRBD1. The junction had 4 bases not matched to a gene; V was cut back by 0 bases and J by 6 bases. The germline gives CDR1 SGHRS, CDR2 YFSETQ. The CDR3 is 14 amino acids.

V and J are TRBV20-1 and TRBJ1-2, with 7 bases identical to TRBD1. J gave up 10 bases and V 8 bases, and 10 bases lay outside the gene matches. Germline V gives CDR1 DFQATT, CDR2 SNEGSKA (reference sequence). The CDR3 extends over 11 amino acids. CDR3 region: CSPYDRAAYTF. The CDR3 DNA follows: TGCAGTCCTTACGACAGGGCGGCCTACACCTTC.

CDR3 sequence reads: CASSYFKETQYF. CDR3 DNA: TGTGCCAGCAGTTACTTTAAAGAGACCCAGTACTTC. The chain is built from TRBV6-2 or TRBV6-3 and TRBJ2-5; D not resolved. Per germline, CDR1 MNHEY and CDR2 SVGEGT. Trimming left V 1 base short and J 3 bases short, with 3 bases between. This CDR3 spans 12 amino acids.

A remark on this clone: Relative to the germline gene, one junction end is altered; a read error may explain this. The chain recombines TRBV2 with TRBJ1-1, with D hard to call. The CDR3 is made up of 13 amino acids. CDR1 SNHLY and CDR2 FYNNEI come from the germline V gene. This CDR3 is CATSGSTNTEAFF. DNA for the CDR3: TGTGCCACCAGTGGGTCTACAAACACTGAAGCTTTCTTT. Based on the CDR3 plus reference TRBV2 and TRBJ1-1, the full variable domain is EPEVTQTPSHQVTQMGQEVILRCVPISNHLYFYWYRQILGQKVEFLVSFYNNEISEKSEIFDDQFSVERPDGSNFTLKIRSTKLEDSAMYFCATSGSTNTEAFFGQGTRLTVV.

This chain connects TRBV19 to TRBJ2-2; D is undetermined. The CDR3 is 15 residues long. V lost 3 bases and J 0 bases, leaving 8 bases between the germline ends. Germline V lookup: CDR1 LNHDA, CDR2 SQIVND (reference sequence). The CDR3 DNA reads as TGTGCCAGTAGTATTGGCCTCTCGAACACCGGGGAGCTGTTTTTT. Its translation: CASSIGLSNTGELFF. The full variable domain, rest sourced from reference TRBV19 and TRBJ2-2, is DGGITQSPKYLFRKEGQNVTLSCEQNLNHDAMYWYRQDPGQGLRLIYYSQIVNDFQKGDIAEGYSVSREKKESFPLTVTSAQKNPTAFYLCASSIGLSNTGELFFGEGSRLTVL.

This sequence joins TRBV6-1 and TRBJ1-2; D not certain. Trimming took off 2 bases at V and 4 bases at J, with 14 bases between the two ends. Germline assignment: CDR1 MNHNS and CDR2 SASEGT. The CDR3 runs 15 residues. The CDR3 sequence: CASSESVIEGYGYTF. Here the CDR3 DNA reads TGTGCCAGCAGTGAATCGGTTATCGAAGGCTATGGCTACACCTTC.

The CDR3 here is CASSQDPGQVYEQYF. The CDR3 region has the DNA TGCGCCAGCAGCCAAGATCCGGGACAGGTCTACGAGCAGTACTTC. V is TRBV4-1 and J is TRBJ2-7; the match to TRBD1 covers 8 bases. V trimming: 0 bases; J trimming: 3 bases; junction bases outside the gene matches: 4. In germline, CDR1 is MGHRA, CDR2 YSYEKL. The CDR3 runs to 15 residues.

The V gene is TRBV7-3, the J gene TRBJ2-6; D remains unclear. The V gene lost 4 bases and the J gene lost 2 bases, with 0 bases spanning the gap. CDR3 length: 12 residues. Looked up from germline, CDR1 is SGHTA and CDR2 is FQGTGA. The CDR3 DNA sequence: TGTGCCAGCAGCTCTGGGGCCAACGTCCTGACTTTC. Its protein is CASSSGANVLTF.

The CDR3 sequence is CAISESVEEKLFF. The CDR3 DNA sequence: TGTGCCATCAGTGAGTCGGTTGAGGAAAAACTGTTTTTT. The genes are TRBV10-3 and TRBJ1-4; D gene ambiguous. The CDR3 totals 13 residues. V lost 0 bases and J lost 8, with 7 bases in between. CDR1 is ENHRY and CDR2 is SYGVKD in the germline V gene.

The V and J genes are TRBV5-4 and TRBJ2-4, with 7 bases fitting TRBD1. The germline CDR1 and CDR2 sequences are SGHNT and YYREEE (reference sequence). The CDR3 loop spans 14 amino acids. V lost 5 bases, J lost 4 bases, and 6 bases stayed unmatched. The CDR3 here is CASSPGTAKNIQYF. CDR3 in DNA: TGTGCCAGCAGTCCAGGGACAGCTAAAAACATTCAGTACTTC.

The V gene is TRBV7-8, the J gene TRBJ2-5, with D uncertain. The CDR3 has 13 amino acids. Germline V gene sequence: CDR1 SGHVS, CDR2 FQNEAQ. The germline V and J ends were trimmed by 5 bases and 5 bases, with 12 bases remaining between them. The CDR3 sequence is CASSQPASETQYF. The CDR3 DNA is TGTGCCAGCAGCCAACCAGCATCGGAGACCCAGTACTTC.

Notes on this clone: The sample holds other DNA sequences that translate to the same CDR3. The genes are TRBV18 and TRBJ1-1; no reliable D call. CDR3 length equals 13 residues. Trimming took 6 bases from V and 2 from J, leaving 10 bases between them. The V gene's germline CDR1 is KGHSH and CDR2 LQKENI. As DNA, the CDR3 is TGTGCCAGCTCGGGTCAAGCCAACACTGAAGCTTTCTTT. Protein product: CASSGQANTEAFF.

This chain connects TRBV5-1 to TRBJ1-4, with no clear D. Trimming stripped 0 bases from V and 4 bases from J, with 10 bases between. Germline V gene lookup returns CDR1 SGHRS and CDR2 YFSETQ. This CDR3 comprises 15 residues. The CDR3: CASSLAAGLNEKLFF. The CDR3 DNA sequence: TGCGCCAGCAGCTTGGCAGCAGGCCTTAATGAAAAACTGTTTTTT.

The CDR3 sequence is CASSQYGGTDEQYF. The CDR3, as DNA: TGTGCCAGCAGCCAGTACGGGGGTACGGACGAGCAGTACTTC. V usage is TRBV2 and J usage is TRBJ2-7; D might be TRBD2 (6 bases). This CDR3 has 14 amino acids. Germline V gene sequence: CDR1 SNHLY, CDR2 FYNNEI. V gave up 6 bases and J gave up 5 bases, with 17 bases separating them.

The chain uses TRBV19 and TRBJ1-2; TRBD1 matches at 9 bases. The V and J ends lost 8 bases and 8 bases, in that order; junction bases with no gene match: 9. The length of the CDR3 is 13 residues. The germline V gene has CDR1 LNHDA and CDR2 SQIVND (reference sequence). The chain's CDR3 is CASLDRGGRGYTF. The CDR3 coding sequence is TGTGCCAGTTTGGACAGGGGTGGAAGAGGCTACACCTTC.

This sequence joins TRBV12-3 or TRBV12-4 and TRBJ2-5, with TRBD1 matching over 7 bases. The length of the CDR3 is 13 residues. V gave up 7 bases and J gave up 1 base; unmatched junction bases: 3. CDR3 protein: CASTPGGQETQYF. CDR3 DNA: TGTGCCAGCACCCCAGGGGGCCAAGAGACCCAGTACTTC.

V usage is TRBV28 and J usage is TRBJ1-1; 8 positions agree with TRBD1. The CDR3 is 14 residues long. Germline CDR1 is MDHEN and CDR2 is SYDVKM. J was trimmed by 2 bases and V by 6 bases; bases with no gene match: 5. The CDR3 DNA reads TGTGCCAGCAGCCGGACAGGGATTAACACTGAAGCTTTCTTT. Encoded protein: CASSRTGINTEAFF.